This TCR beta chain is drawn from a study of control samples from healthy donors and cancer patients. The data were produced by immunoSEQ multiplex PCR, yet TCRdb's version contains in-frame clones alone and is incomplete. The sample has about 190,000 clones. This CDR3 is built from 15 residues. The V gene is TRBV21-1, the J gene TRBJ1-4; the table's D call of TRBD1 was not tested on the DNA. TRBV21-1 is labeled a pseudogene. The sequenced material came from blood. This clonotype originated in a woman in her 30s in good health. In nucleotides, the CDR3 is TGTGCCAGCAGCAAGGGCAAGGGGGCGAGGGAAAAACTGTTTTTT. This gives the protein CASSKGKGAREKLFF.